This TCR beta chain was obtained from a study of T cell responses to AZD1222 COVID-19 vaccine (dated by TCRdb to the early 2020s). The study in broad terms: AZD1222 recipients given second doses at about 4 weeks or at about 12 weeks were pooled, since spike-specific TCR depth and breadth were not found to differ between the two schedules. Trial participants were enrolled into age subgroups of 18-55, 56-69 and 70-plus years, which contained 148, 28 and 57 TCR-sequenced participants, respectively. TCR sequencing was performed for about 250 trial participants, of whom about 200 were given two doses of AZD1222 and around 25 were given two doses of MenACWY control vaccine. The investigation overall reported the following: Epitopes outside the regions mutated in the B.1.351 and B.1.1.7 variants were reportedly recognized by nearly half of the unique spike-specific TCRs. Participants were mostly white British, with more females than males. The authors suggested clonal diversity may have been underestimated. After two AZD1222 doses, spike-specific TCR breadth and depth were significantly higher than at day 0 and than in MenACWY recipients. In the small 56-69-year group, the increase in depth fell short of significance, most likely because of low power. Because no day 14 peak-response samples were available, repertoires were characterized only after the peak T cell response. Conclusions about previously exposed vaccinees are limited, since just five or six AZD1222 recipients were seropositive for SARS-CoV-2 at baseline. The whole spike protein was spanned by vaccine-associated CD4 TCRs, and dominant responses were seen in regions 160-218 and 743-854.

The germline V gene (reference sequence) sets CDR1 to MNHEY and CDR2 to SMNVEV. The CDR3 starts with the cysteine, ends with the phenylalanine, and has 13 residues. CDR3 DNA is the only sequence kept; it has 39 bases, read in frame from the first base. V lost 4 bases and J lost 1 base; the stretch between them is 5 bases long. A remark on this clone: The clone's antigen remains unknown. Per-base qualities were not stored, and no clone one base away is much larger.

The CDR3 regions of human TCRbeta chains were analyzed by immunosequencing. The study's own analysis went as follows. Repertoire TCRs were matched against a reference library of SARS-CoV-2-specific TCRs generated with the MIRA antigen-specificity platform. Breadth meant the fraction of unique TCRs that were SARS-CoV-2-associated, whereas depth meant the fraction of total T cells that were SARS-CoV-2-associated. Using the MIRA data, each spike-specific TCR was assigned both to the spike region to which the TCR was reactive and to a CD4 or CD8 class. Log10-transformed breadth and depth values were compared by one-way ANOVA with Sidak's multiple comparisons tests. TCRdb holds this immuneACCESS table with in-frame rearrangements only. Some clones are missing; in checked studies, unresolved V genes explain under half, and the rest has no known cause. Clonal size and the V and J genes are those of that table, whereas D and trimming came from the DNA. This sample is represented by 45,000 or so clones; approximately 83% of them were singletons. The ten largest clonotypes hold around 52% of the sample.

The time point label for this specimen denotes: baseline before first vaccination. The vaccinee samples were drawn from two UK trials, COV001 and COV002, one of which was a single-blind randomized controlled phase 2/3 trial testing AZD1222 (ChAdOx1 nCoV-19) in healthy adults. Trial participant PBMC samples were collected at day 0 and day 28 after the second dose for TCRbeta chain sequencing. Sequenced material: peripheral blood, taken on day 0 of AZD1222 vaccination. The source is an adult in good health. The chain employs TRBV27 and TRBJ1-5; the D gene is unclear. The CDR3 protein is CASSSKSNQPQHF. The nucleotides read TGTGCCAGCAGTTCGAAAAGCAATCAGCCCCAGCATTTT.